A selection of T cell receptor beta chains follows, all from one sample in a study of beta chain features in type 1 diabetes. The data were produced by immunoSEQ multiplex PCR, yet TCRdb's version contains in-frame clones alone and is incomplete. The sample has approximately 300,000 clones, approximately 9.9% seen once; the top ten hold about 0.015%. The sample was naive CD4+ T cells from blood. The receptors shown here come from a woman in her thirties in good health. CDR3s leave out the opening cysteine and the closing phenylalanine or tryptophan. Fields, in order: V gene, CDR3 length, CDR3 protein.

V gene: TRBV5-1; CDR3 length: 13; CDR3 protein: ASSLVAGSQETQY
V gene: TRBV7-2; CDR3 length: 15; CDR3 protein: ASSLVGGPLNTGELF
V gene: TRBV5-4; CDR3 length: 11; CDR3 protein: ASSLGTDETQY
V gene: TRBV30; CDR3 length: 10; CDR3 protein: AWSLQGARAF
V gene: TRBV14; CDR3 length: 13; CDR3 protein: ASSQEISGRYEQY
V gene: TRBV29-1; CDR3 length: 13; CDR3 protein: SAGLAGGNTDTQY
V gene: TRBV29-1; CDR3 length: 14; CDR3 protein: SVAGLPPSSYNEQF
V gene: TRBV2; CDR3 length: 13; CDR3 protein: ASRLDTGISTEAF
V gene: TRBV28; CDR3 length: 12; CDR3 protein: ASSPGGITGELF
V gene: TRBV2; CDR3 length: 12; CDR3 protein: ASSADGDRNTIY
V gene: TRBV7-2; CDR3 length: 11; CDR3 protein: ASSLARATEAF